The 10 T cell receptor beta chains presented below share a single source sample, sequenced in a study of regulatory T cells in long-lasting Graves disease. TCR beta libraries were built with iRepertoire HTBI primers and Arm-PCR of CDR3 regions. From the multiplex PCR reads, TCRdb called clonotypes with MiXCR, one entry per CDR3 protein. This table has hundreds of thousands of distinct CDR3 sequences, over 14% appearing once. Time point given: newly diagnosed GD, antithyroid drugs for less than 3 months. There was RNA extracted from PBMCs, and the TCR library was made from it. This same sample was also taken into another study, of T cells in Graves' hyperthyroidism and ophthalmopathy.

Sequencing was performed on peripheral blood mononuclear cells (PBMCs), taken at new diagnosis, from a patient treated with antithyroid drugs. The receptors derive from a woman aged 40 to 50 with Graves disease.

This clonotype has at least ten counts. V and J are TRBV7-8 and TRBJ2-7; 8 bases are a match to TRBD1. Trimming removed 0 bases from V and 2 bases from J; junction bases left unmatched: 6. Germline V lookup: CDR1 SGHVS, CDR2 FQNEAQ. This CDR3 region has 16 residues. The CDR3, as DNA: TGTGCCAGCAGCTTAGCGGAGTGGGACAGGCCCTACGAGCAGTACTTC. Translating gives CASSLAEWDRPYEQYF.

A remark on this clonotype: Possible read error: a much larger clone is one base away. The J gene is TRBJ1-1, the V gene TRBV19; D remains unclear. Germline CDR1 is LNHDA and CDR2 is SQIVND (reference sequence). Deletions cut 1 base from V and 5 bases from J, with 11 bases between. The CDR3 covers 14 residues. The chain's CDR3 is CASSIGGSWTEAFF. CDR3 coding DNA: TGTGCCAGTAGTATAGGTGGCTCTTGGACTGAAGCTTTCTTT.

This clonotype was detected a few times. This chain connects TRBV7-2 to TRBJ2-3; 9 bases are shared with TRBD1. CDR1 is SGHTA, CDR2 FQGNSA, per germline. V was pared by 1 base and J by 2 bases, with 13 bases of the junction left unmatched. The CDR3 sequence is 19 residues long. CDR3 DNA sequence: TGTGCCAGCAGCTTAGTTGGGACTATGGGACAGGGTTACACAGATACGCAGTATTTT. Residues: CASSLVGTMGQGYTDTQYF.

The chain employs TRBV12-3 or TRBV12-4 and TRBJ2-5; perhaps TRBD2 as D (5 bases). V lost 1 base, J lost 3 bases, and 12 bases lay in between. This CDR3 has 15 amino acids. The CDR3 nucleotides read TGTGCCAGCAGTTTAGTTGGCGGGCAAAAAGAGACCCAGTACTTC. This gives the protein CASSLVGGQKETQYF.

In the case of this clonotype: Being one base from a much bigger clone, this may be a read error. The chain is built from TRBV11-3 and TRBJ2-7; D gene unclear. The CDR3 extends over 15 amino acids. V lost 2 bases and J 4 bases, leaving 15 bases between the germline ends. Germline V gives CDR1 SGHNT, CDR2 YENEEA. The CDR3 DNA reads TGTGCCAGCAGCTTAACCAGCTTTGGTGTTTACGAGCAGTACTTC. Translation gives CASSLTSFGVYEQYF.

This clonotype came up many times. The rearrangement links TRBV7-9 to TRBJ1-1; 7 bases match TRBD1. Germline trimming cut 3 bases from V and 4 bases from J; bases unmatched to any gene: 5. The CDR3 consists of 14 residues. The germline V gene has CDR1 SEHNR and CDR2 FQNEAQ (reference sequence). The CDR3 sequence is CASSFGQVPTEAFF. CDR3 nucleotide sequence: TGTGCCAGCAGCTTTGGACAGGTGCCCACTGAAGCTTTCTTT. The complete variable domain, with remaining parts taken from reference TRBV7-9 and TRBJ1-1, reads DTGVSQNPRHKITKRGQNVTFRCDPISEHNRLYWYRQTLGQGPEFLTYFQNEAQLEKSRLLSDRFSAERPKGSFSTLEIQRTEQGDSAMYLCASSFGQVPTEAFFGQGTRLTVV.

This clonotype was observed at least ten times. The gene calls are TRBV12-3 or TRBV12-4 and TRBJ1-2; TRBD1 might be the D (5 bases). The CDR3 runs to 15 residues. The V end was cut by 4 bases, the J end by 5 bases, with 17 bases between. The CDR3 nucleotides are TGTGCCAGCAGTTCCGCCTCAGGGTTAGGGTATGGCTACACCTTC. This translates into CASSSASGLGYGYTF.

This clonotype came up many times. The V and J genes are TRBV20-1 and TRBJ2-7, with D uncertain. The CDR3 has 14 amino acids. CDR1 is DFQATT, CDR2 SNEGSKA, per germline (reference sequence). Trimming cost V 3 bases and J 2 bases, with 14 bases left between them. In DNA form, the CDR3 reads TGCAGTGCTAGCACCACCATCCCGACCTACGAGCAGTACTTC. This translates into CSASTTIPTYEQYF.

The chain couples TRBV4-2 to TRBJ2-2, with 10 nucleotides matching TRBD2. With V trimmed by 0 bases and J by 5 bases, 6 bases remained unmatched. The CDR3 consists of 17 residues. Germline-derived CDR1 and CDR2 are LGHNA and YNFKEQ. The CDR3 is CASSQELAGSLTGELFF. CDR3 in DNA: TGTGCCAGCAGCCAAGAACTAGCGGGAAGTTTGACCGGGGAGCTGTTTTTT.

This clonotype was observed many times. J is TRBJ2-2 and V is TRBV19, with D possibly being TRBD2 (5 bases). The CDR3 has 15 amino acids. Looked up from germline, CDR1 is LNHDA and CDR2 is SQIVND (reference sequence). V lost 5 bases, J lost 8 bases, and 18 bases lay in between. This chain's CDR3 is CASSPSGLSRGELFF. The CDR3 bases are TGTGCCAGTAGTCCGTCAGGACTCTCCCGTGGGGAGCTGTTTTTT.